This passage covers 3 T cell receptor beta chains from one sample sequenced in a study of patients and donors after allogeneic stem cell transplantation. TCRdb used MiXCR to reprocess the RT-PCR reads, holding one entry per CDR3 protein. This table holds about 3,000 distinct CDR3 sequences, roughly 5.2% found once. Sequenced: blood, either unsorted or a sorted T cell fraction (not recorded which). These TCRs come from a human donor who was either an allogeneic HSCT recipient or a stem cell or donor lymphocyte infusion donor (not recorded which). It is not recorded whose cells these are; they may come from a transplant donor.

The chain is built from TRBV5-4 and TRBJ2-7, with 10 positions matching TRBD1. Germline CDR1 and CDR2: SGHNT and YYREEE (reference sequence). CDR3 length: 13 amino acids. The V and J ends lost 4 bases and 5 bases, in that order; junction bases with no gene match: 3. The CDR3 spells CASSRQGADEQYF. DNA for the CDR3: TGTGCCAGCAGCCGACAGGGGGCCGACGAGCAGTACTTC.

By share of the sample, this clonotype is large. The gene calls are TRBV12-3 or TRBV12-4 and TRBJ2-1; D uncertain. The CDR3 covers 14 residues. The V gene lost 6 bases and the J gene lost 3 bases, with 12 bases spanning the gap. Written as DNA, the CDR3 is TGTGCCAGCAGACAAGGACGCGGCTACAATGAGCAGTTCTTC. Protein product: CASRQGRGYNEQFF.

In its sample, this clonotype ranks as medium-sized (0.01 to 0.1%). The chain couples TRBV5-4 to TRBJ2-5; D might be TRBD1 (5 bases). The CDR3 runs 12 residues. The germline V gene has CDR1 SGHNT and CDR2 YYREEE (reference sequence). V lost 3 bases and J lost 4, with 7 bases in between. CDR3 sequence reads: CASSSRGETQYF. The CDR3 DNA sequence: TGTGCCAGCAGCTCTAGGGGAGAGACCCAGTACTTC.